Sequencing of this TCR beta chain was carried out in a study of T cell repertoires in cytomegalovirus infection. Study-wide context: Public TCR beta signatures indicated both CMV infection and matching HLA type. Regarding the study as a whole: Accumulated public TCR beta family frequency recognized individuals carrying CMV together with the relevant HLA. HLA-C-restricted CMV clonotypes gave the most frequent clonotype in two of eight donors.

Comments on this clonotype: The antigen remains undetermined.

The CDR3 totals 17 residues. Trimming shortened V by 4 bases and J by 0 bases, and 18 bases separated the two germline ends. Germline CDR1 MNHEY, CDR2 SVGAGI. TCRdb called the reads again in MiXCR, with one record for every CDR3 protein. The sample consists of hundreds of thousands of distinct CDR3 sequences, about a sixth of them appearing once. The source material was PBMCs. The rearrangement uses TRBV6-5 and TRBJ1-2; TRBD1 might be the D (5 bases). The sequence derives from a human donor in good health (CMV status not recorded). Some clones in this sample may be carry-over from other donors' samples. The CDR3 DNA sequence: TGTGCCAGCAGTTTATCCGGGACGCTACCCCCTAACTATGGCTACACCTTC. It codes for CASSLSGTLPPNYGYTF.